Each of the 6 T cell receptor beta chains below was sequenced from the same sample in a study of regulatory T cells in long-lasting Graves disease. The authors built TCR beta libraries using iRepertoire HTBI primers and Arm-PCR of CDR3 regions. TCRdb passed the multiplex PCR reads through MiXCR, listing each CDR3 protein once. The table has about 440,000 distinct CDR3 sequences, about 15% seen once. The time point here: newly diagnosed GD, antithyroid drugs for less than 3 months. Researchers made the TCR library from RNA that was extracted from PBMCs. The sample was also linked to a second study, of T cells in Graves' hyperthyroidism and ophthalmopathy.

Sequenced here: peripheral blood mononuclear cells (PBMCs), sampled at new diagnosis, from a patient treated with antithyroid drugs. The source is a woman aged 25 to 39 with Graves disease.

This clonotype has at least ten counts. This sequence joins TRBV7-3 and TRBJ1-1; tentatively, D is TRBD1 (6 bases). Germline V CDR1 and CDR2: SGHTA, FQGTGA. The CDR3 sequence is 17 residues long. V was clipped by 6 bases and J by 1 base, with 21 bases between them. The DNA for the CDR3 is TGTGCCAGCAGGTTATATCCCGGGGGCAGCGCGAACACTGAAGCTTTCTTT. Protein: CASRLYPGGSANTEAFF.

The chain has TRBV9 and TRBJ2-1; a possible D gene is TRBD1 (6 bases). Germline lookup yields CDR1 SGDLS and CDR2 YYNGEE. V gave up 0 bases and J gave up 4 bases, with 14 bases separating them. This CDR3 spans 16 amino acids. CDR3 DNA sequence: TGTGCCAGCAGCGTAGCAGGGGTAGGGGTTTACAATGAGCAGTTCTTC. It specifies CASSVAGVGVYNEQFF. Full variable domain (outside the CDR3, taken from reference TRBV9 and TRBJ2-1): DSGVTQTPKHLITATGQRVTLRCSPRSGDLSVYWYQQSLDQGLQFLIQYYNGEERAKGNILERFSAQQFPDLHSELNLSSLELGDSALYFCASSVAGVGVYNEQFFGPGTRLTVL.

This chain uses TRBV12-3 or TRBV12-4 with TRBJ1-1, with 7 positions matching TRBD1. Trimming cost V 5 bases and J 4 bases; bases outside gene matches: 10. The CDR3 consists of 15 residues. The CDR3 loop reads CASSPTGATTTEAFF. In nucleotides, the CDR3 is TGTGCCAGCAGTCCCACAGGGGCGACAACCACTGAAGCTTTCTTT.

The V call is TRBV15, the J call TRBJ1-4; tentative D call: TRBD1 (6 bases). Germline CDR1 LNHNV, CDR2 YYDKDF (reference sequence). This CDR3 is built from 15 residues. Trimming shortened V by 0 bases and J by 4 bases, and 9 bases separated the two germline ends. The CDR3 bases are TGTGCCACCAGCAGAGACAGGGGCGGTAATGAAAAACTGTTTTTT. Its translation is CATSRDRGGNEKLFF.

This clonotype was recorded at least ten times. The genes are TRBV2 and TRBJ2-7, with TRBD1 as a possible D gene (6 bases). Trimming shortened V by 6 bases and J by 6 bases, and 12 bases separated the two germline ends. The CDR3 is 12 residues long. CDR1 SNHLY and CDR2 FYNNEI come from the germline V gene. The CDR3 spells CASRLQGGEQYF. The CDR3 region has the DNA TGTGCCAGCAGGTTACAGGGTGGCGAGCAGTACTTC.

About this clonotype itself: This may be a read error, as it is one base from a much larger clone. The chain is built from TRBV12-5 and TRBJ2-3, with a possible D match to TRBD1 (6 bases). Germline lookup yields CDR1 LGHNT and CDR2 FRNRAP. V lost 7 bases and J 4 bases, leaving 18 bases between the germline ends. This CDR3 region has 15 residues. CDR3 loop: CASAVSRGGADTQYF. In DNA form, the CDR3 reads TGTGCTAGTGCCGTTAGCAGAGGGGGAGCAGATACGCAGTATTTT.